The rows below give T cell receptor beta chains drawn from one sample of a study of cytomegalovirus exposure and HLA in healthy donors. The data were produced by immunoSEQ multiplex PCR, yet TCRdb's version contains in-frame clones alone and is incomplete. The sample has 130,000 to 150,000 clones; around 90% are singletons. Source material: PBMCs. These receptor sequences come from a woman between 18 and 29 years old in good health and CMV-seropositive. Both conserved end residues are part of each CDR3. The D gene is left open where the match is weak.

v_call	d_call	j_call	cdr3_nt	cdr3_aa
TRBV29-1	-	TRBJ2-7	TGCAGCGTTGGGGCAGGGCGTCCCTACGAGCAGTACTTC	CSVGAGRPYEQYF
TRBV19	TRBD2	TRBJ2-1	TGTGCCAGTATTCAACTAGCGGGAGGGTCCATCAATGAGCAGTTCTTC	CASIQLAGGSINEQFF
TRBV19	-	TRBJ2-3	TGTGCCAGTAGTATACAGGGACACACAGATACGCAGTATTTT	CASSIQGHTDTQYF
TRBV5-1	-	TRBJ1-5	TGCGCCAGCAGCTTGGATCAGGGTAGCCAGCCCCAGCATTTT	CASSLDQGSQPQHF
TRBV10-3	TRBD1	TRBJ1-2	TGTGCCATCACCCAGGGGGGAGCGGCTAACTATGGCTACACCTTC	CAITQGGAANYGYTF
TRBV5-6	TRBD1	TRBJ2-1	TGTGCCAGCAGTCGGACAGGCCCCTACAATGAGCAGTTCTTC	CASSRTGPYNEQFF
TRBV30	TRBD2	TRBJ2-2	TGTGCCTGGAGTTTAACTAGCGTTTCCGGGGAGCTGTTTTTT	CAWSLTSVSGELFF
TRBV7-9	-	TRBJ2-3	TGTGCCAGCAGCTTAAGTACTACCACAGATACGCAGTATTTT	CASSLSTTTDTQYF
TRBV5-4	TRBD2	TRBJ2-2	TGTGCCAGCAGCTTCGGACTAGCGGGAGCCCCGCGGACCGGGGAGCTGTTTTTT	CASSFGLAGAPRTGELFF
TRBV29-1	-	TRBJ2-3	TGCAGCGTTCGTGCGGGTTCTAGCACAGATACGCAGTATTTT	CSVRAGSSTDTQYF
TRBV15	TRBD1	TRBJ1-3	TGTGCCACCAGCAGGGACAGGGGGACTGGAAACACCATATATTTT	CATSRDRGTGNTIYF
TRBV4-1	-	TRBJ1-4	TGCGCCAGCAGCCAAGGGACAGCGAGGACCCTAAATGAAAAACTGTTTTTT	CASSQGTARTLNEKLFF
TRBV6-1	TRBD1	TRBJ2-3	TGTGCCAGCAGTGAGATAGGGGGCGATACGCAGTATTTT	CASSEIGGDTQYF
TRBV27	TRBD2	TRBJ2-2	TGTGCCATAAGCAGCGGGAGGTTCCACGGGGAGCTGTTTTTT	CAISSGRFHGELFF
TRBV19	TRBD1	TRBJ1-2	TGTGCCAGTCAGAATTCCGGGACAGGGGGCGCTTGGAACTATGGCTACACCTTC	CASQNSGTGGAWNYGYTF
TRBV28	-	TRBJ1-3	TGTGCCAGCACCCCCAGTCTCGCTAGTGGAAACACCATATATTTT	CASTPSLASGNTIYF
TRBV6-5	-	TRBJ1-2	TGTGCCAGCAGTTCCTCCGGGTCAGCTAGAGGCCACGGCTACACCTTC	CASSSSGSARGHGYTF